This TCR beta chain derives from a study of T cells after yellow fever vaccination. TCRdb reprocessed the 5' RACE reads with MiXCR, giving one entry per CDR3 protein. The data hold 90,000 to 130,000 distinct CDR3 sequences, with 8.4% observed a single time. This clonotype came up many times. This CDR3 comprises 16 residues. CDR1 and CDR2 from the germline V gene are SQVTM and ANQGSEA. V was clipped by 3 bases and J by 0 bases, with 14 bases between them. This chain links TRBV29-1 with TRBJ1-4, with a weak D call TRBD1 (6 bases). The specimen comprised CD8+ T cells sorted from PBMCs, sampled 45 days after the yellow fever booster vaccination. The TCR comes from a man in his thirties or forties who received the YFV17D yellow fever vaccine. As DNA, the CDR3 is TGCAGCGTTGACGAGGGACACGATTCAACTAATGAAAAACTGTTTTTT. This encodes CSVDEGHDSTNEKLFF.